This TCR beta chain was profiled in a study of patients and donors after allogeneic stem cell transplantation. TCRdb passed the RT-PCR reads through MiXCR, listing each CDR3 protein once. Of about 960,000 distinct CDR3 sequences listed, more than 15% are singletons. Germline CDR1 is MGHRA and CDR2 is YSYEKL. V shed 2 bases and J 3 bases; nucleotides not matched to a gene: 16. This CDR3 contains 19 residues. The chain is built from TRBV4-1 and TRBJ2-7; 10 bases line up with TRBD1. What was sequenced was blood, either unsorted or a sorted T cell fraction (not recorded which). The TCR was taken from a human donor who was either an allogeneic HSCT recipient or a stem cell or donor lymphocyte infusion donor (not recorded which). It is not recorded whose cells these are; they may come from a transplant donor. CDR3 sequence: CASSQNPVYGTGDFYEQYF. As DNA, the CDR3 is TGCGCCAGCAGCCAAAACCCGGTGTACGGGACAGGGGATTTCTACGAGCAGTACTTC.